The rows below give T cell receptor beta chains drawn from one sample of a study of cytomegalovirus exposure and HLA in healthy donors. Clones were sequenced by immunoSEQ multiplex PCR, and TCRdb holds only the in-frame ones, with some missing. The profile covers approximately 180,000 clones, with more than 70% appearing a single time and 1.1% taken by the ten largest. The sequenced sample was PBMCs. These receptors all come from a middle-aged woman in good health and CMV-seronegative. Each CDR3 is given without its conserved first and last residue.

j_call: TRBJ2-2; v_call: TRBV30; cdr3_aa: ATREGRDTGELF
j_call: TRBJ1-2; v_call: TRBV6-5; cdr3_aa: ASSYRGQGSGYT
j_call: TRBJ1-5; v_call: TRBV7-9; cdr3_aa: SSSLPGKPQH
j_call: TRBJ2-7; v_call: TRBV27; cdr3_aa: ASSLTGSSYEQY
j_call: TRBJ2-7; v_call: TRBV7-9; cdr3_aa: ASSHKGSEAQY
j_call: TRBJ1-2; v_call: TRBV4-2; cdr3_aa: ASSQEPRAGYGYT
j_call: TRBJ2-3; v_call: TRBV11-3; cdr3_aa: ASSSQRTDTQY
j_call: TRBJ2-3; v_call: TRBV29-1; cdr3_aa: SVARDSASTDTQY
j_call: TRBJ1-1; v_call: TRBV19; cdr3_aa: ASSIVGRMSTEAF
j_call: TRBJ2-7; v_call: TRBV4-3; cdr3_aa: ASSTGGVAGVYEQY
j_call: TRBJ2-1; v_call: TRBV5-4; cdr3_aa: ASTLPGQGAYEQF
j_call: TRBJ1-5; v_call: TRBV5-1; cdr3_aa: ASRATGDSNQPQH
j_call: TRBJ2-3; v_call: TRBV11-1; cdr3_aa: ASSKTGGESDTQY
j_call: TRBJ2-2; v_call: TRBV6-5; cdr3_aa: ASSPGSKNTGELF
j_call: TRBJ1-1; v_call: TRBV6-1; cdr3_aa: ASSEDYRGRTEAF
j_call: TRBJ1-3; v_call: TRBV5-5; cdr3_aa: ASSFGTIGNTIY
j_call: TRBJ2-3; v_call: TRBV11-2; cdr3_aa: ASSPLRSAGNTQY
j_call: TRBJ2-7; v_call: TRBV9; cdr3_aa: ASSARTGKVHEQY
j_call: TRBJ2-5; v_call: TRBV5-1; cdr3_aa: ASSPGGASRQETQY
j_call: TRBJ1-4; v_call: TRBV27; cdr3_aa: ASSWTALNEKLF
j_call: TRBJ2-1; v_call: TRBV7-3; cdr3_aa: ASSPSGQRINEQF